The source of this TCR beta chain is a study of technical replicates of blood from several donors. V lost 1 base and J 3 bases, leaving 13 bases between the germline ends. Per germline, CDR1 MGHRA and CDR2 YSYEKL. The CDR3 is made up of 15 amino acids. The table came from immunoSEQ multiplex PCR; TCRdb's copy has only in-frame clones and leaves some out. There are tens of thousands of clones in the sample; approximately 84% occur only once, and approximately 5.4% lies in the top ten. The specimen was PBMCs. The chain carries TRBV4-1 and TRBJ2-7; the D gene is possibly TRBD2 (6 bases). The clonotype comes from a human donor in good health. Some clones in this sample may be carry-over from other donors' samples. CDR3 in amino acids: CASSQGLASNYEQYF. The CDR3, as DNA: TGCGCCAGCAGCCAAGGGCTAGCGAGCAACTACGAGCAGTACTTC.